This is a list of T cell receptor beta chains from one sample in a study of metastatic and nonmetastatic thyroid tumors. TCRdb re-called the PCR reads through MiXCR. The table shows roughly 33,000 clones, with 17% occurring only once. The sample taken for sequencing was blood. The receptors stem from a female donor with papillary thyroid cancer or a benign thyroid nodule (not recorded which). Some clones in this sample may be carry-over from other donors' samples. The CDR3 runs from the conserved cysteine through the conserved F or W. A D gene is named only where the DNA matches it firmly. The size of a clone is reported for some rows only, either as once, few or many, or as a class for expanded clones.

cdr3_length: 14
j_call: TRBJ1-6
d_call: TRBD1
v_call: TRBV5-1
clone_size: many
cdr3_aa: CASSYRGNNSPLHF
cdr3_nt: TGCGCCAGCAGCTACAGGGGGAATAATTCACCCCTCCACTTT

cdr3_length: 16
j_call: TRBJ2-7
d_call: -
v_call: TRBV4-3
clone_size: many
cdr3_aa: CASSQVMGVPSYEQYF
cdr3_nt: TGCGCCAGCAGCCAAGTTATGGGCGTCCCCTCCTACGAGCAGTACTTC

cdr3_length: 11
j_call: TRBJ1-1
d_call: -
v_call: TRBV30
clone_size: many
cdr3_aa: CAWVMNTEAFF
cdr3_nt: TGTGCCTGGGTAATGAACACTGAAGCTTTCTTT

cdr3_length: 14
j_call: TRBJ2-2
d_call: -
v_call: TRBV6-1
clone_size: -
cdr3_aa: CAISLRTTTGELFF
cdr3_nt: TGTGCCATCAGCCTGAGGACTACCACCGGGGAGCTGTTTTTT

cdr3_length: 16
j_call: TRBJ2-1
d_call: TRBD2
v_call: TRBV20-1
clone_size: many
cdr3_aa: CSAQTSGRASYNEQFF
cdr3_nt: TGCAGTGCTCAGACTAGCGGGAGGGCCTCCTACAATGAGCAGTTCTTC

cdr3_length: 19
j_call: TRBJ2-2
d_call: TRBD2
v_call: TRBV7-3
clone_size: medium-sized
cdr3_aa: CASSRPGLAFDPNTGELFF
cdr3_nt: TGTGCCAGCAGCCGTCCGGGACTAGCGTTTGACCCGAACACCGGGGAGCTGTTTTTT

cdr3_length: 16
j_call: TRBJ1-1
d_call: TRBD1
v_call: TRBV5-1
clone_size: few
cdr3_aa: CASSLLPGQINTEAFF
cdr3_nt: TGCGCCAGCAGCTTATTACCGGGACAGATTAACACTGAAGCTTTCTTT

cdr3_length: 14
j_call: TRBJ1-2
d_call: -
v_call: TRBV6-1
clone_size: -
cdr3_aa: CASSRQESVWGYTF
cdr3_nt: TGTGCCAGCAGTCGCCAGGAGTCGGTTTGGGGCTACACCTTC

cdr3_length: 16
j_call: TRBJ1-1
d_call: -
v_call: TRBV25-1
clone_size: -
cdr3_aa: CASSEPQDEMNTEAFF
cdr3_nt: TGTGCCAGCAGTGAACCTCAGGACGAGATGAACACTGAAGCTTTCTTT

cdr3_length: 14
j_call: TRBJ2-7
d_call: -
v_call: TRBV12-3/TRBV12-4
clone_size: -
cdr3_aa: CASSSIAGFYEQYF
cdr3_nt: TGTGCCAGCAGCTCGATAGCCGGGTTTTACGAGCAGTACTTC

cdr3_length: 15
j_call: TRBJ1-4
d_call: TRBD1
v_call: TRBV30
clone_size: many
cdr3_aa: CAWNPGTGVKEKLFF
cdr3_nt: TGTGCCTGGAATCCCGGCACAGGGGTTAAGGAAAAACTGTTTTTT

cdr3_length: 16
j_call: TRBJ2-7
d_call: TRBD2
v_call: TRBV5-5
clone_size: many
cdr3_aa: CASSPTSGRTGYEQYF
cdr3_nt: TGTGCCAGCAGCCCGACTAGCGGGAGAACCGGCTACGAGCAGTACTTC

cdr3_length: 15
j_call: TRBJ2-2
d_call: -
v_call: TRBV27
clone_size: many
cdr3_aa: CASSLVGVVTGELFF
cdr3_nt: TGTGCCAGCAGTTTGGTCGGGGTAGTGACCGGGGAGCTGTTTTTT

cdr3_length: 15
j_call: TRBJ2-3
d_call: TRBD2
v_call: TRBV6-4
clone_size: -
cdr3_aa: CAGSDGTSGTDTQYF
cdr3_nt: TGTGCCGGCAGTGACGGTACTAGCGGCACAGATACGCAGTATTTT

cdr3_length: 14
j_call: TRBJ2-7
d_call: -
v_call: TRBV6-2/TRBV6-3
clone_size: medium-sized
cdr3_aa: CASSLSTGPYEQYF
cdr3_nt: TGTGCCAGCAGCCTCTCGACAGGACCCTACGAGCAGTACTTC

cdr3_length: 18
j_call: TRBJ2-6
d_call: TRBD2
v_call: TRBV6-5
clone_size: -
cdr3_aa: CASSYSLSGSAGANVLTF
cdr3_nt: TGTGCGAGCAGTTACTCTCTTAGCGGGAGCGCTGGGGCCAACGTCCTGACTTTC

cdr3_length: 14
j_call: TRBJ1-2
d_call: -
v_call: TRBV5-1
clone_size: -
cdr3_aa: CASSWTGAASGYTF
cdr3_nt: TGCGCCAGCAGCTGGACGGGGGCGGCGTCGGGCTACACCTTC

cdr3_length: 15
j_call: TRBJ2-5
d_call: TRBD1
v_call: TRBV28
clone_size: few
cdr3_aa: CASSFQGDDQHTQYF
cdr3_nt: TGTGCCAGCAGTTTCCAGGGGGATGATCAACATACCCAGTACTTC

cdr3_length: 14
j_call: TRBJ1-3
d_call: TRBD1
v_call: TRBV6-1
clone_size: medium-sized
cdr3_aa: CASSFTGVGNTIYF
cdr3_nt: TGTGCCAGCAGCTTCACAGGGGTCGGAAACACCATATATTTT

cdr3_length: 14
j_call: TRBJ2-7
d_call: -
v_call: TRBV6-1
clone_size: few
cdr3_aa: CASSAGAMSYEQYF
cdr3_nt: TGTGCCAGCAGTGCGGGGGCCATGTCCTACGAGCAGTACTTC

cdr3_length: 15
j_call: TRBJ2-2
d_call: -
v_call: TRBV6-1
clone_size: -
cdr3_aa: CASTPGLPYTGELFF
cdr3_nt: TGTGCCAGCACGCCGGGACTCCCCTACACCGGGGAGCTGTTTTTT

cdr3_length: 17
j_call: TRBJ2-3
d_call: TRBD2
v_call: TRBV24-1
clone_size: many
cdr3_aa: CATSDFPAGGPIDTQYF
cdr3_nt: TGTGCCACCAGTGATTTTCCCGCGGGAGGGCCGATAGATACGCAGTATTTT

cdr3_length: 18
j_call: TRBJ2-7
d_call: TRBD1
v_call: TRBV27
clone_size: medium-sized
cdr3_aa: CASSLYTPGTGGSYEQYF
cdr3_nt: TGTGCCAGCAGTTTATATACCCCCGGGACAGGGGGGTCCTACGAGCAGTACTTC

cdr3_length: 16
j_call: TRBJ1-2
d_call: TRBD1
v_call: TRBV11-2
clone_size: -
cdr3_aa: CASSLDLAGGGYGYTF
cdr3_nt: TGTGCCAGCAGCTTAGATCTTGCAGGGGGTGGCTATGGCTACACCTTC

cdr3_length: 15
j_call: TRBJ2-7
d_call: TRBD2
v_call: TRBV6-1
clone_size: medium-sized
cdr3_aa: CASSEGTSGSYEQYF
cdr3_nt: TGTGCCAGCAGTGAGGGGACTAGCGGGAGTTATGAGCAGTACTTC

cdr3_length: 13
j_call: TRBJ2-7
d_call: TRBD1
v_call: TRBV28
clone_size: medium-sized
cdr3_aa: CASTGDSSYEQYF
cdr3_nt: TGTGCCAGCACCGGGGACAGCTCCTACGAGCAGTACTTC

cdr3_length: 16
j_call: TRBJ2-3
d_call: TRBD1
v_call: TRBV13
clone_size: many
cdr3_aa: CASSSLGQGMIDTQYF
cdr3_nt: TGTGCCAGCAGCTCCCTGGGACAGGGGATGATTGATACGCAGTATTTT